This T cell receptor (beta chain) stems from a study of blood T cell repertoires in COVID-19. Study at large: Specimens from acute and convalescent COVID-19 originated in the United States, Italy and Spain. Nucleic acid was either cDNA or gDNA, and it came from T cells, B-cell-depleted T cells, or PBMCs.

Trimming at V came to 8 bases and at J to 7 bases, leaving 7 bases not matched to a gene. This CDR3 comprises 13 residues. Germline CDR1 SGHNT, CDR2 YENEEA. In the study's own analysis: It was from reference gene primer amplification that nucleated cell counts were estimated. TCRdb's copy holds only in-frame clones and misses some; the assay was immunoSEQ multiplex PCR. V and J calls and clone size are given by that table; D and trimming were obtained from the DNA. The sample comprises about 250,000 clones, 89% of which are singletons, and approximately 4.6% rests with the top ten. The sequence derives from a woman between 40 and 50 years old who had recovered from COVID-19. The V call is TRBV11-3, the J call TRBJ2-1, with 8 nucleotides matching TRBD2. The sequencing input was peripheral blood. The CDR3 DNA follows: TGTGCCAGCGTAATACGGGAGGGGAATGAGCAGTTCTTC. It is translated as CASVIREGNEQFF. Supplemented by reference TRBV11-3 and TRBJ2-1, the full variable domain reads EAGVVQSPRYKIIEKKQPVAFWCNPISGHNTLYWYLQNLGQGPELLIRYENEEAVDDSQLPKDRFSAERLKGVDSTLKIQPAELGDSAVYLCASVIREGNEQFFGPGTRLTVL.